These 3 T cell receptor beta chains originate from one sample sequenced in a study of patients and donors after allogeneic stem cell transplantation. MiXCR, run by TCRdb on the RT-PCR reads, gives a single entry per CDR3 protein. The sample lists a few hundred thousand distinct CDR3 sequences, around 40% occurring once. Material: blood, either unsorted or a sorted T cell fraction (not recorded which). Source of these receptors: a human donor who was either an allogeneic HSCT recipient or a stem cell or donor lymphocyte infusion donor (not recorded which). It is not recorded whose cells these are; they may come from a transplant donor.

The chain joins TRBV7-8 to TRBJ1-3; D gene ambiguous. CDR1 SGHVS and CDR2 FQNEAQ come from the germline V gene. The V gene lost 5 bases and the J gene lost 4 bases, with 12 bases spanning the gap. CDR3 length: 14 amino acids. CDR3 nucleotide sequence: TGTGCCAGCAGCATCAACTTGGGGGGAAACACCATATATTTT. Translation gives CASSINLGGNTIYF.

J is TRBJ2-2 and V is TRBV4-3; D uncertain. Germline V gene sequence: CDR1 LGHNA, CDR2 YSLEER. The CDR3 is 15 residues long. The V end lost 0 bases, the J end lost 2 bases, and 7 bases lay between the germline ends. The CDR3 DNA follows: TGCGCCAGCAGCCAAGAGGGTCAAAACACCGGGGAGCTGTTTTTT. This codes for CASSQEGQNTGELFF.

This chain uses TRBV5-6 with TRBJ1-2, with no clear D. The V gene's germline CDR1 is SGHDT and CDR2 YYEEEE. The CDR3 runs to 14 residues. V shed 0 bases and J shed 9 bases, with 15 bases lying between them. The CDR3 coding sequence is TGTGCCAGCAGCTTGGTGGGCGTACTTATTAGCTACACCTTC. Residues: CASSLVGVLISYTF. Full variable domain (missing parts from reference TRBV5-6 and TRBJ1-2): DAGVTQSPTHLIKTRGQQVTLRCSPKSGHDTVSWYQQALGQGPQFIFQYYEEEERQRGNFPDRFSGHQFPNYSSELNVNALLLGDSALYLCASSLVGVLISYTFGSGTRLTVV.